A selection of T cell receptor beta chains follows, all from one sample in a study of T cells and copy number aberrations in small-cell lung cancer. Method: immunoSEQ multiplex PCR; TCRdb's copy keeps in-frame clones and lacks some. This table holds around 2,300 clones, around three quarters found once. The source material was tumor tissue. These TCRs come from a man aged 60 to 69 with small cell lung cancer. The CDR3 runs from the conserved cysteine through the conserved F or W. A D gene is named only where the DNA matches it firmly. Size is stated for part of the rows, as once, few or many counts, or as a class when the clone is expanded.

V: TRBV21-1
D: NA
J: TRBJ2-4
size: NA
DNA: TGTGCCAGCAGAGGAGAGATCAAAAACATTCAGTACTTC
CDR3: CASRGEIKNIQYF

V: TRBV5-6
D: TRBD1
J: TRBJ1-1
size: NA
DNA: TGTGCCAGCAGCTTGGTGGGACAGACCGGGAACACTGAAGCTTTCTTT
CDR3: CASSLVGQTGNTEAFF

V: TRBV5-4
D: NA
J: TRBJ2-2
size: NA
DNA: TGTGCCAGCAGCTGGGGGGGCAGCACCGGGGAGCTGTTTTTT
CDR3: CASSWGGSTGELFF

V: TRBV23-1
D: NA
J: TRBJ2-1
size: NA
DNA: TGCGCCAGCAGTCACCCCTGGGGAATTAGCTCCTACAATGAGCAGTTCTTC
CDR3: CASSHPWGISSYNEQFF

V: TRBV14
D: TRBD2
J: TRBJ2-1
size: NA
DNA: TGTGCCAGCAGCCGCCCGGGACTAGCGGGAGCCTACAATGAGCAGTTCTTC
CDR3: CASSRPGLAGAYNEQFF

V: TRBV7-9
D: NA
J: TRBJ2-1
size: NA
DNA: TGTGCCAGCAGCTTACTGGGCAAAGACAATGAGCAGTTCTTC
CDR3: CASSLLGKDNEQFF

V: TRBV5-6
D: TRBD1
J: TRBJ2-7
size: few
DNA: TGTGCCAGCAGCCTCGACAGGGGAAGCGAGCAGTACTTC
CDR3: CASSLDRGSEQYF

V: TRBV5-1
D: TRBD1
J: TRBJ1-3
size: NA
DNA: TGCGCCAGCAGCTTGGGACAGGGGGCGACTGGAAACACCATATATTTT
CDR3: CASSLGQGATGNTIYF

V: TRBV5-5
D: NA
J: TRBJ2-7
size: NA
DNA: TGTGCCAGCAGCGGCAACTACGAGCAGTACTTC
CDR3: CASSGNYEQYF

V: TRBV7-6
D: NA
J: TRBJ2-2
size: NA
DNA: TGTGCCAGCACTAAACGGGGTGCCGGGGAGCTGTTTTTT
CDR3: CASTKRGAGELFF

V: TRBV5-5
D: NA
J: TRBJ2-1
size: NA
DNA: TGTGCCAGCAGCTTCCTCAGGGACGACAATGAGCAGTTCTTC
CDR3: CASSFLRDDNEQFF

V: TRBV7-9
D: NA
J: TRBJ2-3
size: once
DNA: TGTGCCAGCAGCGGCCCGGGCGTAGATACGCAGTATTTT
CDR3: CASSGPGVDTQYF

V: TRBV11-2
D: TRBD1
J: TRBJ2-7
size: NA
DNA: TGTGCCAGCAGCACCCGGACAGGGGGCGAGCAGTACTTC
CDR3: CASSTRTGGEQYF

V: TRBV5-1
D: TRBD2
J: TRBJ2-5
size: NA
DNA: TGCGCCAGCAGCTTGGCCCCGGGGGGGGGTATTCAAGAGACCCAGTACTTC
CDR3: CASSLAPGGGIQETQYF

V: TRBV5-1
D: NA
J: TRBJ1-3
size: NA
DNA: TGCGCCAGCAGCCCTTCATTATCTGGAAACACCATATATTTT
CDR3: CASSPSLSGNTIYF

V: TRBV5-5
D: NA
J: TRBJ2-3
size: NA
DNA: TGTGCCAGCAGCTTGACTGGGTCCCGCGGAGATACGCAGTATTTT
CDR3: CASSLTGSRGDTQYF

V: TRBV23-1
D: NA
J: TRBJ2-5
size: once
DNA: TGCGCCAGCGAACAGGGACGGCCTCGGGAGACCCAGTACTTC
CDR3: CASEQGRPRETQYF

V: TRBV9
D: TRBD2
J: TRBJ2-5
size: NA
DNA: TGTGCCAGCAGCGTAGCTCCCGGACTAGCGGCACAAGAGACCCAGTACTTC
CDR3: CASSVAPGLAAQETQYF

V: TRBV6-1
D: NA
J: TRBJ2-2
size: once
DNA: TGTGCCAGCAGTCTTGGGGATTGGACCGGGGAGCTGTTTTTT
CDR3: CASSLGDWTGELFF

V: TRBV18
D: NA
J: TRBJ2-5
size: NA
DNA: TGTGCCAGCTCACTTCAAGAGACCCAGTACTTC
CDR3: CASSLQETQYF

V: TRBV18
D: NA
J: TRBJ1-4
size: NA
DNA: TGTGCCAGCTCACCACGTCTTGGGGGGGATGAAAAACTGTTTTTT
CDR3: CASSPRLGGDEKLFF

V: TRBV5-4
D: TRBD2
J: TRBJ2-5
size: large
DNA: TGTGCCAGCAGTACGGGACTAGAGATTGTGAAAGCCCAGTACTTC
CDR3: CASSTGLEIVKAQYF

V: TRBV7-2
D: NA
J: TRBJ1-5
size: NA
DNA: TGTGCCAGCAGCTTATTTGAAGATAGCAATCAGCCCCAGCATTTT
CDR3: CASSLFEDSNQPQHF

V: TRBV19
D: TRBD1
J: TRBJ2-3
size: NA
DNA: TGTGCCAGTAGTAAAACCGGGACAGGGGGCTTAGATACGCAGTATTTT
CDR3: CASSKTGTGGLDTQYF

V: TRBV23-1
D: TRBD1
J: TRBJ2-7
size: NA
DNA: TGCGCCAGCAGTCCGCACCCCCACCAAGGACAGGGGGCTTACGACGAGCAGTACTTC
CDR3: CASSPHPHQGQGAYDEQYF

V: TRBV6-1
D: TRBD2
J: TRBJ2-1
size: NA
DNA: TGTGCCAGCAAGACTAGCGGGTTGGATTACAATGAGCAGTTCTTC
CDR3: CASKTSGLDYNEQFF

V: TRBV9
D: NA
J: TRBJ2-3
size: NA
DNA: TGTGCCAGCAGCGCACCCGTCCGGGACCTCAACGGGGATACGCAGTATTTT
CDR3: CASSAPVRDLNGDTQYF

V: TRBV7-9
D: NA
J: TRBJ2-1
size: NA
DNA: TGTGCCAGCAGCTTATGGGCAGGCAATGAGCAGTTCTTC
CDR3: CASSLWAGNEQFF

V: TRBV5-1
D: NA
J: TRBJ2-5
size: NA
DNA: TGCGCCAGCAGCTTTTCTTCAATGGGGGAGACCCAGTACTTC
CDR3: CASSFSSMGETQYF

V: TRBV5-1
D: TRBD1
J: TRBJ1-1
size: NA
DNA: TGCGCCAGCAGCTTAACAGGGGGCACTGAAGCTTTCTTT
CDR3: CASSLTGGTEAFF

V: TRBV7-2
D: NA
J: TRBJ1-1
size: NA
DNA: TGTGCCAGCAGCTTATTTCAGGAGAACACTGAAGCTTTCTTT
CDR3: CASSLFQENTEAFF

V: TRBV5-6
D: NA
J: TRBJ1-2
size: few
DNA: TGTGCCAGCAGATTCAACGTAGGATTTAACTATGGCTACACCTTC
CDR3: CASRFNVGFNYGYTF

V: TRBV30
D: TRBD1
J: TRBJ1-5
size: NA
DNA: TGTGCCTGGTCGACAGGGCGGGATCAGCCCCAGCATTTT
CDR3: CAWSTGRDQPQHF

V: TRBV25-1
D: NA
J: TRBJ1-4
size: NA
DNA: TGTGCCAGCAGTCAGGGGGAAAAACTGTTTTTT
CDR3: CASSQGEKLFF

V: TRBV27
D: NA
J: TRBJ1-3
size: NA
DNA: TGTGCCAGCAGTTCGGCCAGGGGCGCTGGAAACACCATATATTTT
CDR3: CASSSARGAGNTIYF

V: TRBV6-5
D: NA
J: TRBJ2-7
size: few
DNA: TGTGCCAGCAGTTACTCGACAGCCTACGAGCAGTACTTC
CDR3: CASSYSTAYEQYF

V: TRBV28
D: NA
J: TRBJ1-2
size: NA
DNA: TGTGCCAGCAGTTTATTTGCAGCCCCTAACTATGGCTACACCTTC
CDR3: CASSLFAAPNYGYTF

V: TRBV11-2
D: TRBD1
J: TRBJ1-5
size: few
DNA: TGTGCCAGCAGTCTCCCAGGGGGCGGTCAGCCCCAGCATTTT
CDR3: CASSLPGGGQPQHF

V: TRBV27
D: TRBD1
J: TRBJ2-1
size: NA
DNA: TGTGCCAGCAGTAAGACAGGGGGCGCGGTTTACAATGAGCAGTTCTTC
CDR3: CASSKTGGAVYNEQFF

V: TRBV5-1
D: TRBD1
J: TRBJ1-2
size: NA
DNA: TGCGCCAGCAGCTTGCCCGGGACAGGGAATGGCTACACCTTC
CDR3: CASSLPGTGNGYTF

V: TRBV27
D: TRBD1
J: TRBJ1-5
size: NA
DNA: TGTGCCAGCAGTTTAATGTGGACAGGTGGTCAGCCCCAGCATTTT
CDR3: CASSLMWTGGQPQHF

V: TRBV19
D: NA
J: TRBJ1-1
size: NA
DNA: TGTGCCAGTAGTATAGAGCGGGGAGGGGACACTGAAGCTTTCTTT
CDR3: CASSIERGGDTEAFF

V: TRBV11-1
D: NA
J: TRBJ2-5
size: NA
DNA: TGTGCCAGCAGCCAGTCAGACCAAGAGACCCAGTACTTC
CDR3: CASSQSDQETQYF

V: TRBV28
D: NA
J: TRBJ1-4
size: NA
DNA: TGTGCCAGCAGTCAACCGGGGGAGGCTAATGAAAAACTGTTTTTT
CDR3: CASSQPGEANEKLFF

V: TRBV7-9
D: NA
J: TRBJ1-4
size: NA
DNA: TGTGCCAGCACCCCAGATGAAAAACTGTTTTTT
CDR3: CASTPDEKLFF

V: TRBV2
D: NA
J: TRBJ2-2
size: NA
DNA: TGTGCCAGCTCAGATCGTTACGCCGGGGAGCTGTTTTTT
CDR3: CASSDRYAGELFF

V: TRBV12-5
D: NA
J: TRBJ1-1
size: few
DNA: TGTGCTAGTGGTCGCCTTTTTGGGTTAGACACTGAAGCTTTCTTT
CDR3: CASGRLFGLDTEAFF

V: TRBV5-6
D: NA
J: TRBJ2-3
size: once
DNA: TGTGCCAGCAGCTTGGGTCGGGGAAATACGCAGTATTTT
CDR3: CASSLGRGNTQYF